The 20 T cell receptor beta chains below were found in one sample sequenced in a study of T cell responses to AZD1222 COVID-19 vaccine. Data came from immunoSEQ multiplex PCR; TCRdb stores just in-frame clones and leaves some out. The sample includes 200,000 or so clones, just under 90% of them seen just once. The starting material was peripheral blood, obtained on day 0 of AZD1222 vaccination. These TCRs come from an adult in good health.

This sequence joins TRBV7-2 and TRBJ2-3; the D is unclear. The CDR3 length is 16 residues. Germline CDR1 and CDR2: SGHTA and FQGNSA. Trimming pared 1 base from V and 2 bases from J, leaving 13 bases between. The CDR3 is CASSLVGTKNTDTQYF. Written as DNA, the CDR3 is TGTGCCAGCAGCTTAGTAGGCACCAAAAACACAGATACGCAGTATTTT. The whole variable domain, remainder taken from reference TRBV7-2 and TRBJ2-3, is GAGVSQSPSNKVTEKGKDVELRCDPISGHTALYWYRQSLGQGLEFLIYFQGNSAPDKSGLPSDRFSAERTGGSVSTLTIQRTQQEDSAVYLCASSLVGTKNTDTQYFGPGTRLTVL.

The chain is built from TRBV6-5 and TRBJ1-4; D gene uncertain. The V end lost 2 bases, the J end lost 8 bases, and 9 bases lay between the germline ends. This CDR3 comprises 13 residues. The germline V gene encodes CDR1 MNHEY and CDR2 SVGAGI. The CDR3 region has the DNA TGTGCCAGCAGTTACCGAGAGAGGGAAAAACTGTTTTTT. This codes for CASSYREREKLFF.

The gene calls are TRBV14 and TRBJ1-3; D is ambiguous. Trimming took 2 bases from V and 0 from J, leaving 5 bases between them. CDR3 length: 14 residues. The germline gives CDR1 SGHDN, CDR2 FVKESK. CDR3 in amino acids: CASSQLGSGNTIYF. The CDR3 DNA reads TGTGCCAGCAGCCAACTCGGCTCTGGAAACACCATATATTTT.

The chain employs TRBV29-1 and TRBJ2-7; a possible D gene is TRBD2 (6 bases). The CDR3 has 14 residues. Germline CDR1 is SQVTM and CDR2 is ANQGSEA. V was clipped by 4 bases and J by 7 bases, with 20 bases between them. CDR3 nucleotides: TGCAGCGTTGGATCGCGGGGTGCGACTGGGGAGCAGTACTTC. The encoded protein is CSVGSRGATGEQYF.

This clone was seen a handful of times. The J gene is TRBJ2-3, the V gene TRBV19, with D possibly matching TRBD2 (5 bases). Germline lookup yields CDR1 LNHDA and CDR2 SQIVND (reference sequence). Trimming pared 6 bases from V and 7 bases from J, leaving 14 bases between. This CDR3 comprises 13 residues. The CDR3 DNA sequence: TGTGCCAGTAGCGGGGATCTCAGGAATACGCAGTATTTT. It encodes CASSGDLRNTQYF.

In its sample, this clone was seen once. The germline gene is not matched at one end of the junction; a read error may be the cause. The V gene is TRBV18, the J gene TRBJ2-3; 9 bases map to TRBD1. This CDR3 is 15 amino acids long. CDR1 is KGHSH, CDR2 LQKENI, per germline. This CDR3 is CASSPQGASTDTQYF. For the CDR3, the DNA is TGTGCCAGCTCCCCACAGGGGGCTTCCACAGATACGCAGTATTTT.

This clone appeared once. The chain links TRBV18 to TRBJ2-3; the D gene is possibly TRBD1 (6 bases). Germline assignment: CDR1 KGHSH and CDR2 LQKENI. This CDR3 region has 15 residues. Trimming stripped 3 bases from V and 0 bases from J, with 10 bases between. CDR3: CASSPDRMSTDTQYF. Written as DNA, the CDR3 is TGTGCCAGCTCACCGGACAGAATGAGCACAGATACGCAGTATTTT.

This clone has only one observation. The CDR3 DNA is TGTGCCTTGGAGGCTGGGGGTGGCTACACCTTC. It codes for CALEAGGGYTF. The chain employs TRBV30 and TRBJ1-2, with a weak D call TRBD1 (5 bases). V gave up 7 bases and J gave up 7 bases, with 13 bases separating them. Germline CDR1 is GTSNPN and CDR2 is SVGIG (reference sequence). This CDR3 is built from 11 residues.

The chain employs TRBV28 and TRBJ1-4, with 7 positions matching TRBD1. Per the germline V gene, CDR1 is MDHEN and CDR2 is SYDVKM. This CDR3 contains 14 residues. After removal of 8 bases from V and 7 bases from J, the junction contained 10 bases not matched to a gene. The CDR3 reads CASGLGGGVEKLFF. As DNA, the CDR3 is TGTGCCAGCGGGCTAGGAGGGGGCGTTGAAAAACTGTTTTTT.

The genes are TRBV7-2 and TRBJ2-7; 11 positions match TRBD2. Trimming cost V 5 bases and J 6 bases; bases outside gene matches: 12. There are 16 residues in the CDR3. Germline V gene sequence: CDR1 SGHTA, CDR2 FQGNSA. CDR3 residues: CASSPTSLAGGREQYF. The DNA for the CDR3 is TGTGCCAGCAGCCCCACATCCTTAGCGGGGGGGCGCGAGCAGTACTTC.

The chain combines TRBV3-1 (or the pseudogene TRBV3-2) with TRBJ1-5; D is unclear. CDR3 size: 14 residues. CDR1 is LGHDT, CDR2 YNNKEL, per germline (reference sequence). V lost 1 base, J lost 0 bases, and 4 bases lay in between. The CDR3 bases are TGTGCCAGCAGCCAAGGGGTTAGCAATCAGCCCCAGCATTTT. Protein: CASSQGVSNQPQHF.

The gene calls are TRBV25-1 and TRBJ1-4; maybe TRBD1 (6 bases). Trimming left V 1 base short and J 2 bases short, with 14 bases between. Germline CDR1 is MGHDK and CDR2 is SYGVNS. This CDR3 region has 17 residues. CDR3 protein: CASSEWEGGETNEKLFF. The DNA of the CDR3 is TGTGCCAGCAGTGAATGGGAGGGGGGAGAGACTAATGAAAAACTGTTTTTT.

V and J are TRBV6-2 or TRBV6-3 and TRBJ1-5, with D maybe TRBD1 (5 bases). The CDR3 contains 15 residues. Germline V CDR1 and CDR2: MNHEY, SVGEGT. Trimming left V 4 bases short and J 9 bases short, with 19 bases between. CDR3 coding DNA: TGTGCCAGCAGTTCCGCGCGGGACGTAATTCGGCCCCAGCATTTT. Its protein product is CASSSARDVIRPQHF.

The CDR3, as DNA: TGTGCCAGCAGTTTATCCCGACAGGGATGGCCTGAAGCTTTCTTT. Translating it yields CASSLSRQGWPEAFF. The genes are TRBV28 and TRBJ1-1; TRBD1 matches 7 bases. V lost 1 base and J lost 6; bases outside the gene matches: 8. This CDR3 region has 15 residues. Germline V CDR1 and CDR2: MDHEN, SYDVKM. The full variable domain, completed using reference TRBV28 and TRBJ1-1, is DVKVTQSSRYLVKRTGEKVFLECVQDMDHENMFWYRQDPGLGLRLIYFSYDVKMKEKGDIPEGYSVSREKKERFSLILESASTNQTSMYLCASSLSRQGWPEAFFGQGTRLTVV.

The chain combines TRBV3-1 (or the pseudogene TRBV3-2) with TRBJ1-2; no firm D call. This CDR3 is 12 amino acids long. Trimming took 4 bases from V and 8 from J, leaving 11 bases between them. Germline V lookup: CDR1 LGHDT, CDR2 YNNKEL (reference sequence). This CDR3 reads CASSLGLRGYTF. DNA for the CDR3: TGTGCCAGCAGCCTCGGGCTCCGAGGCTACACCTTC.

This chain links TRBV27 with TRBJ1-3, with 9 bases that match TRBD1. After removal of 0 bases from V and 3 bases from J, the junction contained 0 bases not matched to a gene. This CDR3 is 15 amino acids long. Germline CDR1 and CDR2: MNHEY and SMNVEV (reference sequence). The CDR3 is CASSLSTGGGNTIYF. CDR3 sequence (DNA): TGTGCCAGCAGTTTATCGACAGGGGGTGGAAACACCATATATTTT.

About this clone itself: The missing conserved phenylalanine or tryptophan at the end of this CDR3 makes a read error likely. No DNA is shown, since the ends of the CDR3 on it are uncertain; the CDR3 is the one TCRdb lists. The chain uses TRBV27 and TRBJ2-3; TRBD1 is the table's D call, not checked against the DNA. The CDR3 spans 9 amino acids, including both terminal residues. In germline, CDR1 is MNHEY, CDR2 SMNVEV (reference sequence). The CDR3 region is CASSFRGGA.

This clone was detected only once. The CDR3 here is CASSFSGFDEKLFF. In DNA form, the CDR3 reads TGTGCCAGCAGCTTTTCGGGGTTTGATGAAAAACTGTTTTTT. The V gene is TRBV7-9, the J gene TRBJ1-4; no clear D gene. The CDR3 spans 14 residues. Trimming stripped 3 bases from V and 6 bases from J, with 11 bases between. Germline V CDR1 and CDR2: SEHNR, FQNEAQ (reference sequence).

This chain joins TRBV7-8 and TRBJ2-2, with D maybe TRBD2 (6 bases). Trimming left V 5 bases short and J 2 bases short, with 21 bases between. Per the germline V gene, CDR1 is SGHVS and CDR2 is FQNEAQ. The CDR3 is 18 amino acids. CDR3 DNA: TGTGCCAGCAGCCCGGTGGGGACTCCGAAACCAAACACCGGGGAGCTGTTTTTT. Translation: CASSPVGTPKPNTGELFF.

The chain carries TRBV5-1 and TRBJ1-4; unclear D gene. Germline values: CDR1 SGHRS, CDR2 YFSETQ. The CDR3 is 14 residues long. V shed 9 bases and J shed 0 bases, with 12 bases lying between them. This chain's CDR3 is CAIPEASTNEKLFF. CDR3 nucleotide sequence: TGCGCCATTCCAGAGGCCTCAACTAATGAAAAACTGTTTTTT.